The entry below gives a single TCR beta chain sequence along with its context. The antigen remains undetermined. Produced via immunoSEQ multiplex PCR; TCRdb's table is partial and in-frame only. The sample holds some 70,000 clones, roughly 87% seen once. The CDR3 sequence is 14 residues long. Germline lookup yields CDR1 GTSNPN and CDR2 SVGIG (reference sequence). V lost 7 bases, J lost 4 bases, and 8 bases stayed unmatched. This sample is drawn from a study of graft-versus-host responses after intestinal transplantation. Study summary: Following induction with anti-thymocyte globulin, all recipients were given tacrolimus and steroids for about three years. General observations from the study: High graft-versus-host to host-versus-graft clonal ratios were found in allografts of patients who had graft-donor T cell macrochimerism. Declines in HvG clones occurring early post-transplant were associated with peak circulating GvH clone levels. Marrow from the recipient contained GvH clones, some of which had appeared first in ileum or blood.

The receptor was isolated from a human donor who was the organ donor for an intestinal transplant. The V and J genes are TRBV30 and TRBJ2-2, with 8 bases that match TRBD1. The specimen was unstimulated CD8+ T cells sorted from spleen or lymph node cells, collected before transplant. In DNA form, the CDR3 reads TGTGCCTTTGGACAGGGTCGGGTCACCGGGGAGCTGTTTTTT. The encoded protein is CAFGQGRVTGELFF.